A single T cell receptor (beta chain) is shown here with its context. This entry belongs to a study of cytomegalovirus exposure and HLA in healthy donors. The PCR used 60 Vbeta and 13 Jbeta primers. Assay used: immunoSEQ multiplex PCR; TCRdb lists only in-frame clones, some missing. This sample carries some 160,000 clones, with 2% to 2.5% going to the ten biggest clones. The CDR3 runs 16 residues. CDR1 SGHRS and CDR2 YFSETQ come from the germline V gene. The source of this sequence is a young man in good health and CMV-seronegative. Sequencing used PBMCs. This chain joins TRBV5-1 and TRBJ2-7, with TRBD2 matching 8 bases. The J call is uncertain, as TRBJ2-5 better fits the DNA end. CDR3 region: CASSPRLSGSPETQYF. CDR3 coding DNA: TGCGCCAGCAGCCCCCGGTTAAGCGGGAGTCCAGAGACCCAGTACTTC.